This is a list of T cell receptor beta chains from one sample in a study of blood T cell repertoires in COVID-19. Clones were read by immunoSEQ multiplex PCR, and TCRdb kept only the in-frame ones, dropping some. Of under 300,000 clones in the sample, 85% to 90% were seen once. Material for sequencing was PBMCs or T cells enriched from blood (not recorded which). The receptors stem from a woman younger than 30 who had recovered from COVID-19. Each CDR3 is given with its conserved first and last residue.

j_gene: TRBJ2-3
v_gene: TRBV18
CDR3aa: CASSPGTGTTDTQYF

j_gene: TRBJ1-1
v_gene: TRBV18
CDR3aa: CASSTAVRGEAFF

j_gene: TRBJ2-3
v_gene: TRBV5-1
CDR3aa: CASSSGTSFDTQYF

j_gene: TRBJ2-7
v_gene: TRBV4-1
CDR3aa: CASSQDRSYEQYF

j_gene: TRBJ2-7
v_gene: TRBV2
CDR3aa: CASTASGASYEQYF

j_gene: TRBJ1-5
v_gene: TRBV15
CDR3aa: CATSRGDRNSNQPQHF

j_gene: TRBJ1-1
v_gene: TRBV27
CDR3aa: CASSQGTGGRMRNTEAFF

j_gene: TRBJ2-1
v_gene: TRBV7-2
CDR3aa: CASSPSGPSLNEQFF

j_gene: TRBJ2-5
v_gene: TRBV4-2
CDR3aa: CASSQAGLQETQYF

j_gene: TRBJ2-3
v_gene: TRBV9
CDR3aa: CASSKGTGGRTDTQYF

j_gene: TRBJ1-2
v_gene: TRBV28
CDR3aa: CASSSPGQDDYTF

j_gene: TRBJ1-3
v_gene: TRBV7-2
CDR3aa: CASSLRGPSGNTIYF

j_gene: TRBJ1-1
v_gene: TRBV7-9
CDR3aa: CASSLARGGMNTEAFF

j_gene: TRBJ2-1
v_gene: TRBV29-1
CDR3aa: CSVEDDRGPSGAYNEQFF

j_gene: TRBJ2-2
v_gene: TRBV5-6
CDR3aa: CASSFGGRGNTGELFF

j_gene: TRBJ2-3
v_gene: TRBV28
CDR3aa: CASSLSGGAEDTQYF

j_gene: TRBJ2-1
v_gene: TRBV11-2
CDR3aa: CASSLALNEQFF

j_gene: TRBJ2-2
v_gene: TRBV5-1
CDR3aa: CASASPEGGGELFF

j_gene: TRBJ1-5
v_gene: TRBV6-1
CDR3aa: CASSEAPGTRETGNQPQHF

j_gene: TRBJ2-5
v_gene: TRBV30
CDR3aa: CAWSLGIQETQYF

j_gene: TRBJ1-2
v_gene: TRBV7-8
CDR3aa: CASSLQGAVGYTF

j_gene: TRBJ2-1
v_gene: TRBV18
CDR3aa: CASSPMDNPEQFF

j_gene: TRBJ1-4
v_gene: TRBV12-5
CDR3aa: CASGLGLTGQNEKLFF

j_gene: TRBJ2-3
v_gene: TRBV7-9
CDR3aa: CASSYYGLAGGGDTQYF

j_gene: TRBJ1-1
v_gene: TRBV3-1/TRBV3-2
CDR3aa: CASSPRGGLATEAFF

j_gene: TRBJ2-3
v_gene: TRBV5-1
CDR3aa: CASSPQGGGWGNTQYF

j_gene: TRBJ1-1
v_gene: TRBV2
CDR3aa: CASSAWQVNTEAFF

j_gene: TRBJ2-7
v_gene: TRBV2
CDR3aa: CASDPQGVQYEQYF

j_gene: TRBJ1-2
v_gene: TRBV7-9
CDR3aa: CASSLSRGAQGYTF

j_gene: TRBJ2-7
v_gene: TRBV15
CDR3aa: CATSRDRGYEQYF

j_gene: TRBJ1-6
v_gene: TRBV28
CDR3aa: CASSFEAVNSPLHF

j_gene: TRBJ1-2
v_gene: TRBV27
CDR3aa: CASSGRALPYGYTF

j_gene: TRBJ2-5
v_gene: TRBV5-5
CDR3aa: CASSLAGVQETQYF

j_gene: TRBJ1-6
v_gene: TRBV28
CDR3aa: CASKGLSTGTPLHF

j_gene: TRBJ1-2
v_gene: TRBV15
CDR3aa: CATSKDRQNYGYTF

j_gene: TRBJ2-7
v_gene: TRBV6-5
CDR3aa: CASSLRGGHEQYF

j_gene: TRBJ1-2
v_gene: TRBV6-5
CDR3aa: CASSPTTGAYYGYTF

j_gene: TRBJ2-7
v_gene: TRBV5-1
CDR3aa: CASSPSSGGAYEQYF

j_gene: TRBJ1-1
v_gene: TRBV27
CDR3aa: CASSRLGQGHTEAFF

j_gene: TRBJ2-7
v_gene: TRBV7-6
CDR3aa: CASSQGWGTSYEQYF

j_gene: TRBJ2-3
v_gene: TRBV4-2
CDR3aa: CASSQESGNTQYF

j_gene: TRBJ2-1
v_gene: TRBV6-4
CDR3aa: CASRTSGGSYEQFF

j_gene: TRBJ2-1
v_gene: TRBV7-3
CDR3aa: CASSAAGGASYNEQFF

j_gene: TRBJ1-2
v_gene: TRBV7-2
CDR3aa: CASSILGAGMLHYGYTF

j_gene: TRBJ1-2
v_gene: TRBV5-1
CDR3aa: CASSLAQGDYGYTF

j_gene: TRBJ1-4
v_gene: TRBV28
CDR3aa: CASSLIAPTNEKLFF